These 12 T cell receptor beta chains were all obtained from the same sample, sequenced in a study of shared clonotypes between healthy human individuals. Sequencing was performed with immunoSEQ multiplex PCR; in TCRdb, only in-frame clones are kept and a portion is missing. The sample records 1,400,000 or so clones, 97% to 99% being singletons. The sequenced sample consisted of naive CD4+ T cells sorted from blood. The sample's subset: CD45RA+ positively selected. These receptors all stem from a man aged 30 to 39 in good health.

The chain is built from TRBV5-5 and TRBJ2-7, with D hard to call. The germline V gene encodes CDR1 SGHKS and CDR2 YYEKEE (reference sequence). CDR3 length: 15 amino acids. V lost 0 bases and J lost 6, with 16 bases in between. The CDR3 DNA reads TGTGCCAGCAGCTTGGTTGGGGTGATAGCCGGCGAGCAGTACTTC. This codes for CASSLVGVIAGEQYF.

The chain uses TRBV25-1 and TRBJ1-5; perhaps TRBD1 as D (5 bases). Trimming took 0 bases from V and 3 from J, leaving 12 bases between them. From germline, CDR1 is MGHDK and CDR2 SYGVNS. The CDR3 runs to 16 residues. CDR3 region: CASSEYSGAFNQPQHF. DNA for the CDR3: TGTGCCAGCAGTGAATATTCCGGGGCTTTCAATCAGCCCCAGCATTTT. Together with reference TRBV25-1 and TRBJ1-5, the CDR3 gives the full variable domain: EADIYQTPRYLVIGTGKKITLECSQTMGHDKMYWYQQDPGMELHLIHYSYGVNSTEKGDLSSESTVSRIRTEHFPLTLESARPSHTSQYLCASSEYSGAFNQPQHFGDGTRLSIL.

The chain is built from TRBV5-1 and TRBJ2-2, with D possibly TRBD1 on 6 matching bases. With 3 bases removed from V and 1 base from J, the gap between germline ends came to 10 bases. Germline CDR1 is SGHRS and CDR2 is YFSETQ. The CDR3 totals 15 residues. CDR3 sequence reads: CASSWKGQNTGELFF. CDR3 nucleotide sequence: TGCGCCAGCAGCTGGAAGGGACAGAACACCGGGGAGCTGTTTTTT.

The chain combines TRBV28 with TRBJ1-2; D is unresolved. The CDR3 has 12 residues. V was clipped by 3 bases and J by 7 bases, with 9 bases between them. CDR1 and CDR2 from the germline V gene are MDHEN and SYDVKM. CDR3 in DNA: TGTGCCAGCAGTTTTTTGACGGTTGGCTACACCTTC. This gives the protein CASSFLTVGYTF.

The chain couples TRBV5-5 to TRBJ2-1; 7 nucleotides line up with TRBD2. The CDR3 has 15 residues. The germline CDR1 and CDR2 sequences are SGHKS and YYEKEE (reference sequence). V was pared by 0 bases and J by 4 bases, with 4 bases of the junction left unmatched. CDR3 nucleotide sequence: TGTGCCAGCAGCTTGGAACTAGCGAGTTACAATGAGCAGTTCTTC. Protein: CASSLELASYNEQFF.

This chain links TRBV14 with TRBJ2-7; 7 nucleotides match TRBD1. With V trimmed by 4 bases and J by 3 bases, 6 bases remained unmatched. Germline V CDR1 and CDR2: SGHDN, FVKESK. There are 14 residues in the CDR3. This CDR3 is CASSLPGQNYEQYF. CDR3 nucleotide sequence: TGTGCCAGCAGCCTCCCGGGACAGAACTACGAGCAGTACTTC.

CDR3 region: CASSAGDYGQPQHF. The DNA of the CDR3 is TGTGCCAGCAGTGCGGGGGACTACGGTCAGCCCCAGCATTTT. V usage is TRBV6-1 and J usage is TRBJ1-5; maybe TRBD1 (5 bases). V lost 4 bases, J lost 6 bases, and 13 bases lay in between. The CDR3 totals 14 residues. CDR1 and CDR2 (germline): MNHNS, SASEGT.

The chain employs TRBV5-1 and TRBJ2-7, with no clear D. Germline CDR1 and CDR2: SGHRS and YFSETQ. This CDR3 is 14 amino acids long. V was shortened by 0 bases and J by 6 bases, with 13 bases between the two germline ends. CDR3 bases: TGCGCCAGCAGCTTGGCAACGGCCTCGGGCGAGCAGTACTTC. This encodes CASSLATASGEQYF. Based on the CDR3 plus reference TRBV5-1 and TRBJ2-7, the full variable domain is KAGVTQTPRYLIKTRGQQVTLSCSPISGHRSVSWYQQTPGQGLQFLFEYFSETQRNKGNFPGRFSGRQFSNSRSEMNVSTLELGDSALYLCASSLATASGEQYFGPGTRLTVT.

V is TRBV7-6 and J is TRBJ1-2, with D possibly being TRBD1 (6 bases). CDR3 length: 14 amino acids. The V end lost 5 bases, the J end lost 3 bases, and 13 bases lay between the germline ends. In germline, CDR1 is SGHVS, CDR2 FNYEAQ. The CDR3 coding sequence is TGTGCCAGCAGCCCCCGGGACAACGACTATGGCTACACCTTC. Protein: CASSPRDNDYGYTF.

V is TRBV5-4 and J is TRBJ1-2; 7 positions agree with TRBD1. Trimming took 4 bases from V and 6 from J; bases not matched to a gene: 12. Germline CDR1 is SGHNT and CDR2 is YYREEE (reference sequence). The CDR3 contains 15 residues. The CDR3 bases are TGTGCCAGCAGCAACACCAGGACAGGTAGTGATGGCTACACCTTC. Residues: CASSNTRTGSDGYTF.

The chain couples TRBV28 to TRBJ2-1, with 10 bases matching TRBD1. Germline assignment: CDR1 MDHEN and CDR2 SYDVKM. V trimming: 6 bases; J trimming: 3 bases; junction bases outside the gene matches: 11. The CDR3 loop spans 17 amino acids. The CDR3 DNA is TGTGCCAGCAGGCCCCGCTCAGGACAGGGGGACTACAATGAGCAGTTCTTC. This sequence encodes CASRPRSGQGDYNEQFF.

The chain couples TRBV29-1 to TRBJ2-5; 7 bases match TRBD1. CDR3 size: 15 residues. Germline V CDR1 and CDR2: SQVTM, ANQGSEA. Trimming took 8 bases from V and 3 from J; bases not matched to a gene: 15. CDR3 in DNA: TGCAGCACCCAATTATCCCAAACAGGGGAAGAGACCCAGTACTTC. Amino acid sequence: CSTQLSQTGEETQYF. Full variable domain (outside the CDR3, taken from reference TRBV29-1 and TRBJ2-5): SAVISQKPSRDICQRGTSLTIQCQVDSQVTMMFWYRQQPGQSLTLIATANQGSEATYESGFVIDKFPISRPNLTFSTLTVSNMSPEDSSIYLCSTQLSQTGEETQYFGPGTRLLVL.